The source of this TCR beta chain is a study of cytomegalovirus exposure and HLA in healthy donors. Primers: 60 Vbeta forward and 13 Jbeta reverse. The assay was immunoSEQ multiplex PCR, and TCRdb's table has in-frame clones only and misses some. The table records roughly 110,000 clones, approximately 76% of them present only once. General study results and limits: Roughly uniform sequencing depth across donors was assumed, possibly incorrectly. Data from an earlier analysis indicated that most TCR beta V segments were productive either about 90% or about 30% of the time.

This clone was counted a few times. As yet, its antigen is unknown. Germline CDR1 SEHNR, CDR2 FQNEAQ (reference sequence). V was clipped by 5 bases and J by 6 bases, with 14 bases between them. The CDR3 has 13 residues. These donors, healthy bone marrow donors, were studied. Though probably carrying unrecorded immune exposures, donors were nominally healthy at sampling. The chain couples TRBV7-9 to TRBJ2-7; D is undetermined. This sequence originates from a man aged 18 to 35 in good health and CMV-seronegative. The sample comprised PBMCs. The chain's CDR3 is CASSTRPESEQYF. The CDR3 coding sequence is TGTGCCAGCAGCACGAGGCCAGAGAGCGAGCAGTACTTC.